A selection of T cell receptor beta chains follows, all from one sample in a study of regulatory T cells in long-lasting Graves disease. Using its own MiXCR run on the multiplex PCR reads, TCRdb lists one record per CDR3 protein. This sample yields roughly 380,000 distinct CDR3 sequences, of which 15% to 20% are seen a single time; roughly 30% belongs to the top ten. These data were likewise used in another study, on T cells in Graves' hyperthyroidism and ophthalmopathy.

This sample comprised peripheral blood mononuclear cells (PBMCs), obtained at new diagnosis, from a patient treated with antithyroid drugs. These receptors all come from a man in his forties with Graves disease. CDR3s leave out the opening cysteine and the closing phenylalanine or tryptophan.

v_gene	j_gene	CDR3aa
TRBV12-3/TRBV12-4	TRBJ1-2	ASSPTGEYGYT
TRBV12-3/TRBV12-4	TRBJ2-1	ASSFLRNNEQF
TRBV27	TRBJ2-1	ASSLKGPYNEQF
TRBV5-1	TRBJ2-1	ASSQDRGTYNEQF
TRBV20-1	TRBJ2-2	SARDRRTGESTGELF
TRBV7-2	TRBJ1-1	ASSLGLSGNTEAF
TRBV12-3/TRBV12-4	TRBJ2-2	ASSLRQTGELF
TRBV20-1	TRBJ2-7	SAKGQAPGQY
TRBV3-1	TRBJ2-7	ASSQVGTRSYEQY
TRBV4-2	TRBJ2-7	ASSQAEAGSTYEQY
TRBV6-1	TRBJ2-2	ASRPLAGGPRSGELF
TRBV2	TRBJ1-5	ASSELIPVNQPQH
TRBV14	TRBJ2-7	ASRKGAGYEQY
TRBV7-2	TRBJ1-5	ASSLAGQGAYQPQH
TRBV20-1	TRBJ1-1	SARGGVNTEAF
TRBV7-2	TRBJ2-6	ASSWVAGSGANVLT
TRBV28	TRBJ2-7	ASGRMRGAYEQY
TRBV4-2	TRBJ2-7	ASSQDLGGAGEQY
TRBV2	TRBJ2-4	ASSQGGVAKNTQY
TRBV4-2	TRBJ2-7	ASSPIAGGPLDEQY
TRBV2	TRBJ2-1	ASSSDRLWQF
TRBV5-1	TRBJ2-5	ASSLGGAGLETQY
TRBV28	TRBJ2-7	ASTTFRQGYEQY
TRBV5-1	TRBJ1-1	ASSLQIPSTEAF
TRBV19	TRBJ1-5	ARRKGCQRDQPQH
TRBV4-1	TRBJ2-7	ASRLRWDSPYEQY
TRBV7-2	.	ASSLEGYPQETQY
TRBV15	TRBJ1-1	ATSVRQGSVAF
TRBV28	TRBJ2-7	ASKEGSYEQY
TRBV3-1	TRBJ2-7	ASSQFPSYEQY
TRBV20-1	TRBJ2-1	SARDVSGAYYNKQF
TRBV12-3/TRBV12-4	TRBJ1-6	ASSLAGTSSPLH
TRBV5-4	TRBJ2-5	ATGTSRETETQY
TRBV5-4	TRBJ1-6	ASSLAGGYDASPLH
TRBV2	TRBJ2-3	ASSLYGTSGTDTQY
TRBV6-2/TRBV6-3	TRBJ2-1	ASSRTDRSYNEQF
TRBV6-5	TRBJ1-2	ASSYSRGGDGYT